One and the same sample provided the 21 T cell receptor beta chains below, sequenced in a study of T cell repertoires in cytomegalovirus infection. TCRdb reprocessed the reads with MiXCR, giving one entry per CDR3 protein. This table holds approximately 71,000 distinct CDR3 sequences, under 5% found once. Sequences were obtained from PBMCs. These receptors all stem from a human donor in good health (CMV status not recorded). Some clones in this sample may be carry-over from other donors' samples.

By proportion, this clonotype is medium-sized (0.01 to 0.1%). In nucleotides, the CDR3 is TGTGCCAGCAGCGAGGACGCCTTCTCTGGAAACACCATATATTTT. This sequence encodes CASSEDAFSGNTIYF. V and J are TRBV11-2 and TRBJ1-3, with D unclear. Germline V lookup: CDR1 SGHAT, CDR2 FQNNGV. There are 15 residues in the CDR3. V lost 5 bases, J lost 0 bases, and 11 bases lay in between.

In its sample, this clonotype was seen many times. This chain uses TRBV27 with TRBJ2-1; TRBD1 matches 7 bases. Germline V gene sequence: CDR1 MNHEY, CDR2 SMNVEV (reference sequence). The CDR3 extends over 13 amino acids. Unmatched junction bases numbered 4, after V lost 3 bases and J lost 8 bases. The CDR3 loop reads CASSLTGMHEQFF. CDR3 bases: TGTGCCAGCAGTTTGACAGGGATGCATGAGCAGTTCTTC.

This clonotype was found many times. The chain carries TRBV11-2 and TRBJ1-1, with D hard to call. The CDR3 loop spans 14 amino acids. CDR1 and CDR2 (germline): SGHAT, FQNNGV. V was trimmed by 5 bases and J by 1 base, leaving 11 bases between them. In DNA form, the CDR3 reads TGTGCCAGCAGCGCTAAGGTCGGGAACACTGAAGCTTTCTTT. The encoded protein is CASSAKVGNTEAFF. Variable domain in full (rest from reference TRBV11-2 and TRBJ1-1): EAGVAQSPRYKIIEKRQSVAFWCNPISGHATLYWYQQILGQGPKLLIQFQNNGVVDDSQLPKDRFSAERLKGVDSTLKIQPAKLEDSAVYLCASSAKVGNTEAFFGQGTRLTVV.

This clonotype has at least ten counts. DNA of the CDR3: TGTGCCAGCAGCCTTAGTTGGACTAGCGGGATCGAGCAGTACTTC. This translates into CASSLSWTSGIEQYF. This chain joins TRBV7-2 and TRBJ2-7; 12 bases match TRBD2. Germline lookup yields CDR1 SGHTA and CDR2 FQGNSA. The V and J ends lost 5 bases and 6 bases, in that order; junction bases with no gene match: 8. CDR3 length: 15 amino acids.

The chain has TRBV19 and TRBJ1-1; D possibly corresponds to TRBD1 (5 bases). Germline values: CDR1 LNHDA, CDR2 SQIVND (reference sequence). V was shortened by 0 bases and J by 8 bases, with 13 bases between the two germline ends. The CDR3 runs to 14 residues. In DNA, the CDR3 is TGTGCCAGTAGTATAGACAGGGATCGGAACGAAGCTTTCTTT. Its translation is CASSIDRDRNEAFF.

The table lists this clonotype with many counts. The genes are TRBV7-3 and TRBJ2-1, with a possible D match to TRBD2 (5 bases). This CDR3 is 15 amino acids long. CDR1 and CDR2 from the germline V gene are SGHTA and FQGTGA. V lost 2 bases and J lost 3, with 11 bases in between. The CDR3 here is CASSLDGGDYNEQFF. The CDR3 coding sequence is TGTGCCAGCAGCTTAGACGGAGGAGACTACAATGAGCAGTTCTTC.

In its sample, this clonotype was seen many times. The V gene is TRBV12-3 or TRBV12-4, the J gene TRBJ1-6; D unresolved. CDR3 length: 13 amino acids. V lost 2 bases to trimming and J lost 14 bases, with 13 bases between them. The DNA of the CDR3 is TGTGCCAGCAGTTTACTTGGCGGGGTCGCCCTCCACTTT. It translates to CASSLLGGVALHF.

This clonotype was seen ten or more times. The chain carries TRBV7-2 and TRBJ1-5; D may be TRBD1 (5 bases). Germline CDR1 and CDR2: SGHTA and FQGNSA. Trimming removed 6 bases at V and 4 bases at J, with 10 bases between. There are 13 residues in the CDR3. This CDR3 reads CASRQGANQPQHF. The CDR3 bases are TGTGCCAGCAGGCAGGGAGCGAATCAGCCCCAGCATTTT.

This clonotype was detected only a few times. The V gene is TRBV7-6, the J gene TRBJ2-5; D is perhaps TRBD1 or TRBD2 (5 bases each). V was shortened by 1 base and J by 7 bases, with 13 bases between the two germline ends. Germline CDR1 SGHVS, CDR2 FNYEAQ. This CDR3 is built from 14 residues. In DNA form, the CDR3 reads TGTGCCAGCAGCTTAGGAGCAAGTGGGGGGACCCAGTACTTC. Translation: CASSLGASGGTQYF.

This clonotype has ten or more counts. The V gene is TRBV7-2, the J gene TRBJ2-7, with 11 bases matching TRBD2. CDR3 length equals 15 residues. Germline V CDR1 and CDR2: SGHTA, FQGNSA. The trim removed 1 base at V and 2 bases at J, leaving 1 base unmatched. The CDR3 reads CASSLGLAGTYEQYF. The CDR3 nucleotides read TGTGCCAGCAGCTTAGGACTAGCGGGAACCTACGAGCAGTACTTC.

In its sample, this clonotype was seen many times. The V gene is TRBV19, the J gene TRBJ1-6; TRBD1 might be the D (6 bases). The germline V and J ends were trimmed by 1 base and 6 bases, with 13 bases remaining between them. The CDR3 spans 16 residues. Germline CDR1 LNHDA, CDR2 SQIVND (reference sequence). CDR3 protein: CASSIAGTGFNSPLHF. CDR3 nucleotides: TGTGCCAGTAGTATAGCCGGAACAGGGTTTAATTCACCCCTCCACTTT.

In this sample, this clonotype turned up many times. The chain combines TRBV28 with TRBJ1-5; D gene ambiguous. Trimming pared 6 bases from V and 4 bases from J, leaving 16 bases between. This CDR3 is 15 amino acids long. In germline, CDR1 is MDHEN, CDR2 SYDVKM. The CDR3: CASRLPGPGNQPQHF. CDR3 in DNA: TGTGCCAGCAGACTCCCCGGGCCGGGGAATCAGCCCCAGCATTTT.

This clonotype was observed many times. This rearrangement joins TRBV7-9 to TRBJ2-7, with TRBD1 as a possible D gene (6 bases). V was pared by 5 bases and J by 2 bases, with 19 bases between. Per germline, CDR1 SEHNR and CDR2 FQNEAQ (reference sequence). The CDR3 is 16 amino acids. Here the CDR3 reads CASSQPPGKGAYEQYF. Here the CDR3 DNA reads TGTGCCAGCAGCCAACCCCCGGGGAAGGGGGCCTACGAGCAGTACTTC.

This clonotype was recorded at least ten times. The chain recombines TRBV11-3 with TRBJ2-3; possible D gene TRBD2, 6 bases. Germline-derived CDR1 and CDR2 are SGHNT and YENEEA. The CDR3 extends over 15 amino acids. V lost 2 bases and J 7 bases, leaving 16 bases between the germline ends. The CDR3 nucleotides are TGTGCCAGCAGCTTATCGCGGGGACGAGCGAATACGCAGTATTTT. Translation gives CASSLSRGRANTQYF. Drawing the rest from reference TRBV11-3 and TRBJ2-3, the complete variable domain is EAGVVQSPRYKIIEKKQPVAFWCNPISGHNTLYWYLQNLGQGPELLIRYENEEAVDDSQLPKDRFSAERLKGVDSTLKIQPAELGDSAVYLCASSLSRGRANTQYFGPGTRLTVL.

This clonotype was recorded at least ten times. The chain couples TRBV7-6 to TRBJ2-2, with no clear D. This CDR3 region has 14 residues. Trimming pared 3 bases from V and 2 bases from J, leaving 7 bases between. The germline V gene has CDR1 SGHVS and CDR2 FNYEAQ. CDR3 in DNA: TGTGCCAGCAGCTTCGCAGGAAACACCGGGGAGCTGTTTTTT. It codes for CASSFAGNTGELFF.

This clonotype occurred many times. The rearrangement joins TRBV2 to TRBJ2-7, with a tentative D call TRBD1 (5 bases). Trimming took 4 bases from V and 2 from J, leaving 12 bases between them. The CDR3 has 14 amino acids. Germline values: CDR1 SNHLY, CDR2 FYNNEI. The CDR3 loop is CASSGVTAPYEQYF. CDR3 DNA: TGTGCCAGCAGTGGGGTGACAGCCCCCTACGAGCAGTACTTC.

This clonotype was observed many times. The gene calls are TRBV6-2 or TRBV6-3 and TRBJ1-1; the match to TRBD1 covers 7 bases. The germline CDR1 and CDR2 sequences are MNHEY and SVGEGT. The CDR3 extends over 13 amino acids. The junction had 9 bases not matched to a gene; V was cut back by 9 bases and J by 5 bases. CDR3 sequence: CASKPTGVTEAFF. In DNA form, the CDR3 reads TGTGCCAGTAAACCTACAGGGGTGACTGAAGCTTTCTTT.

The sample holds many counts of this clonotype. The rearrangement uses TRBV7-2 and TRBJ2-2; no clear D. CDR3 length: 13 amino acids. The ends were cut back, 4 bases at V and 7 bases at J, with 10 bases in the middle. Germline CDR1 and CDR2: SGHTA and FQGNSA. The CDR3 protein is CASSSRPDGELFF. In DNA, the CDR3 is TGTGCCAGCAGCTCCCGGCCTGACGGGGAGCTGTTTTTT. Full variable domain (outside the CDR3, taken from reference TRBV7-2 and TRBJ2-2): GAGVSQSPSNKVTEKGKDVELRCDPISGHTALYWYRQSLGQGLEFLIYFQGNSAPDKSGLPSDRFSAERTGGSVSTLTIQRTQQEDSAVYLCASSSRPDGELFFGEGSRLTVL.

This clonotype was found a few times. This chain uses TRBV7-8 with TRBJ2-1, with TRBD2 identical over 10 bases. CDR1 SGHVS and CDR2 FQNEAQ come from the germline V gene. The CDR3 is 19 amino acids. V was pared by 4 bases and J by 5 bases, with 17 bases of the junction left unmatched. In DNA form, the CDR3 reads TGTGCCAGCAGCTCTTCTTTAGCGGGGGGAATAAGTCCCAACAATGAGCAGTTCTTC. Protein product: CASSSSLAGGISPNNEQFF.

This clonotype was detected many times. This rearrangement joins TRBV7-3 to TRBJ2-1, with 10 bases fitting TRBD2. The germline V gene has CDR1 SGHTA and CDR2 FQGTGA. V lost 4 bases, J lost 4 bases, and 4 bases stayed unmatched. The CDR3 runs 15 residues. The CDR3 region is CASSSSAGGYNEQFF. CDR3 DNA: TGTGCCAGCAGCTCGTCAGCGGGGGGGTACAATGAGCAGTTCTTC.

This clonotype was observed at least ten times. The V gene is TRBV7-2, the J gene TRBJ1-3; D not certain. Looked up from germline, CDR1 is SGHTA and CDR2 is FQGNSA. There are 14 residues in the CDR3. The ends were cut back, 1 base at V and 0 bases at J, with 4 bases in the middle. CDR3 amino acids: CASSLGGSGNTIYF. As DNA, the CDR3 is TGTGCCAGCAGCTTAGGGGGCTCTGGAAACACCATATATTTT.